The next 29 T cell receptor beta chains were all read from a single sample in a study of identical twins. TCRdb passed the 5' RACE reads through MiXCR, listing each CDR3 protein once. The sample includes fewer than 500,000 distinct CDR3 sequences, more than 20% of them seen just once. The data also belong to a second study, concerning T cells expressing NK-cell markers.

The specimen sequenced was CD4+ T cells sorted from blood. The source is a woman between 18 and 29 years old in good health.

There are a few counts of this clonotype. The chain has TRBV6-5 and TRBJ2-7; TRBD1 matches at 9 bases. Per germline, CDR1 MNHEY and CDR2 SVGAGI. Trimming took 5 bases from V and 7 from J; bases not matched to a gene: 9. This CDR3 is 14 amino acids long. CDR3 residues: CASSTNTGGLEQYF. CDR3 DNA sequence: TGTGCCAGCAGTACTAACACAGGGGGCTTAGAGCAGTACTTC.

The chain uses TRBV29-1 and TRBJ1-1; D is possibly TRBD1 (6 bases). The V and J ends lost 4 bases and 0 bases respectively, with 9 bases between them. There are 13 residues in the CDR3. The germline gives CDR1 SQVTM, CDR2 ANQGSEA. The CDR3 here is CSVVGHLNTEAFF. The CDR3 DNA sequence: TGCAGCGTTGTGGGACACCTGAACACTGAAGCTTTCTTT.

This clonotype was recorded a few times. The rearrangement uses TRBV7-2 and TRBJ2-7; 7 bases match TRBD1. The V gene end was trimmed by 5 bases and the J gene end by 6 bases; junction bases not matched to a gene: 10. The germline V gene encodes CDR1 SGHTA and CDR2 FQGNSA. The CDR3 runs 14 residues. This chain's CDR3 is CASSPRQGRLEQYF. The CDR3 nucleotides read TGTGCCAGCAGCCCAAGACAGGGAAGACTCGAGCAGTACTTC.

This clonotype was detected a few times. The chain employs TRBV12-3 or TRBV12-4 and TRBJ2-2; D is possibly TRBD1 or TRBD2 (5 bases each). V gave up 8 bases and J gave up 2 bases, with 15 bases separating them. The CDR3 is 15 amino acids. Here the CDR3 reads CASRDLGDNTGELFF. CDR3 bases: TGTGCCAGCCGGGACCTTGGGGATAACACCGGGGAGCTGTTTTTT.

This chain joins TRBV12-3 or TRBV12-4 and TRBJ1-2; 8 positions agree with TRBD1. J gave up 7 bases and V 5 bases, and 6 bases lay outside the gene matches. The CDR3 extends over 13 amino acids. The CDR3 DNA is TGTGCCAGCAGTCAGGGACAGGTTCGTGGCTACACCTTC. Translated, it gives CASSQGQVRGYTF.

This clonotype has a count of ten or more. This chain's CDR3 is CSARVRDRLNTEAFF. The DNA for the CDR3 is TGCAGTGCTAGAGTTAGGGACAGACTGAACACTGAAGCTTTCTTT. The chain combines TRBV20-1 with TRBJ1-1, with 7 nucleotides matching TRBD1. This CDR3 is 15 amino acids long. Germline V gene sequence: CDR1 DFQATT, CDR2 SNEGSKA (reference sequence). Losses at the gene ends were 1 base for V and 0 bases for J; bases not matched to a gene: 5.

This clonotype was counted at least ten times. The chain links TRBV5-1 to TRBJ1-1, with D possibly being TRBD1 (6 bases). From germline, CDR1 is SGHRS and CDR2 YFSETQ. The length of the CDR3 is 14 residues. V gave up 4 bases and J gave up 2 bases, with 12 bases separating them. CDR3 sequence (DNA): TGCGCCAGCAGCCCCACAGGGTCAAACACTGAAGCTTTCTTT. Its translation is CASSPTGSNTEAFF.

This clonotype appeared many times. V and J are TRBV12-3 or TRBV12-4 and TRBJ1-2; tentatively, D is TRBD1 (5 bases). The length of the CDR3 is 11 residues. V dropped 6 bases and J dropped 8 bases, with 10 bases sitting between them. This CDR3 reads CASSLGDGYTF. The CDR3 nucleotides are TGTGCCAGCAGCCTAGGGGACGGCTACACCTTC.

This clonotype was picked up a small number of times. The J gene is TRBJ2-4, the V gene TRBV7-2; TRBD2 aligns across 12 bases. Germline assignment: CDR1 SGHTA and CDR2 FQGNSA. V trimming: 5 bases; J trimming: 0 bases; junction bases outside the gene matches: 2. This CDR3 is built from 16 residues. The CDR3 protein is CASSATSGGAKNIQYF. The CDR3, as DNA: TGTGCCAGCAGCGCGACTAGCGGGGGAGCCAAAAACATTCAGTACTTC.

This chain uses TRBV20-1 with TRBJ2-5; no firm D call. Between the trimmed V and J ends, which lost 6 bases and 5 bases, there was a span of 16 bases. The CDR3 spans 13 residues. Germline CDR1 and CDR2: DFQATT and SNEGSKA (reference sequence). The CDR3 region is CSADHGVGETQYF. The CDR3, as DNA: TGCAGTGCGGACCACGGCGTAGGGGAGACCCAGTACTTC.

This clonotype has more than one count but fewer than ten. The J gene is TRBJ1-2, the V gene TRBV10-3, with 7 bases identical to TRBD1. Germline V gives CDR1 ENHRY, CDR2 SYGVKD. CDR3 length equals 13 residues. Trimming removed 9 bases from V and 7 bases from J; junction bases left unmatched: 11. For the CDR3, the DNA is TGTGCCATTCACACAGGGGCCCGGAGTGGCTACACCTTC. It is translated as CAIHTGARSGYTF.

This chain links TRBV5-1 with TRBJ2-7, with 7 bases lining up with TRBD1. V trimming: 3 bases; J trimming: 2 bases; junction bases outside the gene matches: 8. The CDR3 sequence is 15 residues long. CDR1 is SGHRS and CDR2 is YFSETQ in the germline V gene. Here the CDR3 DNA reads TGCGCCAGCAGCTACGACCCAGGGGGAACCTACGAGCAGTACTTC. The encoded protein is CASSYDPGGTYEQYF.

V and J are TRBV12-3 or TRBV12-4 and TRBJ1-1; 7 nucleotides align to TRBD1. The CDR3 loop spans 14 amino acids. The V gene end was trimmed by 7 bases and the J gene end by 6 bases; junction bases not matched to a gene: 11. CDR3 nucleotides: TGTGCCAGCACCATCCTCGGAGGGGGCGCTGAAGCTTTCTTT. Translated: CASTILGGGAEAFF.

The CDR3 nucleotides read TGTGCCAGCAGTTTGGGAGGGGGCATCTCCTACGAGCAGTACTTC. It is translated as CASSLGGGISYEQYF. The chain recombines TRBV12-3 or TRBV12-4 with TRBJ2-7, with D perhaps TRBD1 or TRBD2 (7 bases each). The CDR3 spans 15 residues. Trimming left V 3 bases short and J 0 bases short, with 12 bases between.

The V gene is TRBV11-2, the J gene TRBJ1-5; D not certain. This CDR3 contains 15 residues. The germline CDR1 and CDR2 sequences are SGHAT and FQNNGV. V lost 5 bases and J 1 base, leaving 12 bases between the germline ends. Written as DNA, the CDR3 is TGTGCCAGCAGCCGCGGGAGCCTCAGCAATCAGCCCCAGCATTTT. It encodes CASSRGSLSNQPQHF.

The chain couples TRBV9 to TRBJ2-7, with 9 bases lining up with TRBD2. Per the germline V gene, CDR1 is SGDLS and CDR2 is YYNGEE. Trimming cost V 3 bases and J 0 bases; bases outside gene matches: 25. The length of the CDR3 is 22 residues. CDR3 sequence reads: CASSAYTPHLAGRTQISYEQYF. CDR3 in DNA: TGTGCCAGCAGCGCTTATACCCCCCACCTAGCGGGGCGTACACAGATCTCCTACGAGCAGTACTTC.

The chain recombines TRBV7-9 with TRBJ2-3, with D unclear. The germline gives CDR1 SEHNR, CDR2 FQNEAQ (reference sequence). The CDR3 has 11 residues. With 6 bases removed from V and 4 bases from J, the gap between germline ends came to 5 bases. The DNA for the CDR3 is TGTGCCAGCAGGCGACCAGATACGCAGTATTTT. Translating it yields CASRRPDTQYF.

The chain joins TRBV5-1 to TRBJ1-1; tentative D call: TRBD1 (5 bases). This CDR3 contains 15 residues. Germline CDR1 reads SGHRS; CDR2 reads YFSETQ. Deletions cut 0 bases from V and 3 bases from J, with 12 bases between. The CDR3 sequence is CASSLAGRRDTEAFF. The CDR3 nucleotides read TGCGCCAGCAGCTTGGCGGGGCGGCGGGACACTGAAGCTTTCTTT.

V usage is TRBV30 and J usage is TRBJ1-1, with D possibly matching TRBD1 (6 bases). The V gene lost 3 bases and the J gene lost 1 base, with 9 bases spanning the gap. Germline V lookup: CDR1 GTSNPN, CDR2 SVGIG (reference sequence). This CDR3 has 13 residues. CDR3 loop: CAWRTGSNTEAFF. For the CDR3, the DNA is TGTGCCTGGAGAACAGGGTCGAACACTGAAGCTTTCTTT.

V is TRBV7-3 and J is TRBJ2-2; no firm D call. The CDR3 spans 12 residues. Between the trimmed V and J ends, which lost 7 bases and 5 bases, there was a span of 8 bases. Germline CDR1 and CDR2: SGHTA and FQGTGA. CDR3 amino acids: CASISETGELFF. DNA of the CDR3: TGTGCCAGCATCTCCGAAACCGGGGAGCTGTTTTTT.

This clonotype was detected a few times. This sequence joins TRBV29-1 and TRBJ2-3; possibly TRBD2 for D (5 bases). The CDR3 sequence is 13 residues long. The V gene's germline CDR1 is SQVTM and CDR2 ANQGSEA. V was shortened by 4 bases and J by 6 bases, with 14 bases between the two germline ends. CDR3 sequence: CSVAAAARDTQYF. DNA of the CDR3: TGCAGCGTTGCAGCGGCAGCGCGGGATACGCAGTATTTT.

V and J are TRBV7-2 and TRBJ1-2; perhaps TRBD1 as D (6 bases). Looked up from germline, CDR1 is SGHTA and CDR2 is FQGNSA. The germline V and J ends were trimmed by 5 bases and 3 bases, with 16 bases remaining between them. The CDR3 runs to 15 residues. CDR3 loop: CASSQNPGAHYGYTF. CDR3 DNA sequence: TGTGCCAGCAGCCAAAACCCGGGGGCACACTATGGCTACACCTTC.

This clonotype showed up just a few times. This chain connects TRBV6-5 to TRBJ1-6; D unresolved. The V gene's germline CDR1 is MNHEY and CDR2 SVGAGI. Trimming stripped 6 bases from V and 10 bases from J, with 10 bases between. The CDR3 extends over 12 amino acids. As DNA, the CDR3 is TGTGCCAGCAGGATCCCTCAGTCACCCCTCCACTTT. Translated: CASRIPQSPLHF.

This clonotype was detected only a few times. This chain joins TRBV2 and TRBJ2-4, with 7 nucleotides matching TRBD1. The CDR3 has 15 residues. Trimming cost V 2 bases and J 4 bases; bases outside gene matches: 5. Germline-derived CDR1 and CDR2 are SNHLY and FYNNEI. The CDR3 here is CASSENQGEKNIQYF. The CDR3 DNA sequence: TGTGCCAGCAGTGAAAATCAGGGGGAGAAAAACATTCAGTACTTC.

This clonotype was counted only a few times. The chain combines TRBV18 with TRBJ2-5, with TRBD2 matching 7 bases. Germline-derived CDR1 and CDR2 are KGHSH and LQKENI. The J segment lost 7 bases and the V segment lost 0 bases, leaving 11 bases of the junction unmatched. The CDR3 length is 16 residues. This chain's CDR3 is CASSPPVTSRSGTQYF. The DNA for the CDR3 is TGTGCCAGCTCACCACCCGTGACTAGCCGATCAGGGACCCAGTACTTC.

In this sample, this clonotype turned up a few times. The chain carries TRBV5-1 and TRBJ2-6; the match to TRBD1 covers 9 bases. The CDR3 consists of 17 residues. Trimming took 4 bases from V and 0 from J; bases not matched to a gene: 5. Per germline, CDR1 SGHRS and CDR2 YFSETQ. The CDR3 here is CASSRTGDSSGANVLTF. In nucleotides, the CDR3 is TGCGCCAGCAGCCGGACAGGGGACAGCTCTGGGGCCAACGTCCTGACTTTC.

This chain joins TRBV10-3 and TRBJ1-5, with D tentatively TRBD1 (5 bases). The CDR3 runs 14 residues. The germline V gene has CDR1 ENHRY and CDR2 SYGVKD. V lost 5 bases to trimming and J lost 7 bases, with 15 bases between them. CDR3 in DNA: TGTGCCATCAGTCCAGTGGGCGGGGACCAGCCCCAGCATTTT. Protein: CAISPVGGDQPQHF.

The rearrangement links TRBV20-1 to TRBJ2-1; D is uncertain. Germline CDR1 reads DFQATT; CDR2 reads SNEGSKA (reference sequence). This CDR3 region has 16 residues. V lost 3 bases and J 5 bases, leaving 20 bases between the germline ends. The CDR3 nucleotides are TGCAGTGCTAGGTTTACCGGGCGTACCCTAAACAATGAGCAGTTCTTC. Its protein product is CSARFTGRTLNNEQFF.

This clonotype was observed a few times. V and J are TRBV7-8 and TRBJ2-3, with D perhaps matching TRBD2 (6 bases). The germline gives CDR1 SGHVS, CDR2 FQNEAQ. Trimming cost V 5 bases and J 1 base, with 16 bases left between them. This CDR3 has 16 amino acids. CDR3 bases: TGTGCCAGCAGCCTCGGACTAAACTCAGGCACAGATACGCAGTATTTT. The encoded protein is CASSLGLNSGTDTQYF.